This T cell receptor (beta chain) was identified in a study of blood T cells in healthy people across ages. Study-wide points: Whereas aged donors had fewer naive CD4+ cells, long-lived donors had more of them and higher diversity.

Healthy Caucasians from Russia aged 6 to 90 served as donors. Details on this clonotype: The antigen is not known.

Combining a sample-barcoded 5' primer with a J-beta primer mix, a second PCR ran for roughly 7 to 12 cycles. TCRdb re-called the 5' RACE reads with MiXCR, one entry per CDR3 protein. The sample has about 1.5 million distinct CDR3 sequences, approximately 42% seen once; the top ten hold around 4%. Sequencing used blood. This clonotype was sampled from a woman between 18 and 29 years old in good health.

The CDR3 DNA reads TGCAGCGTTGAAGGCCGACCCGGGCGGAACACTGAAGCTTTCTTT. As protein: CSVEGRPGRNTEAFF. The V and J genes are TRBV29-1 and TRBJ1-1; D gene ambiguous. V shed 1 base and J shed 1 base, with 13 bases lying between them. CDR3 length: 15 residues. The germline gives CDR1 SQVTM, CDR2 ANQGSEA.